One and the same sample provided the 15 T cell receptor beta chains below, sequenced in a study of blood T cell repertoires in COVID-19. Here immunoSEQ multiplex PCR was the method, and the copy in TCRdb shows in-frame clones only, minus some. Among some 100,000 clones listed, roughly 90% were seen once. The sequenced sample consisted of peripheral blood. The receptors stem from a human donor with acute or convalescent COVID-19. The donor label of this sample is uncertain.

This chain connects TRBV4-3 to TRBJ2-1, with 8 bases matching TRBD2. The J segment lost 8 bases and the V segment lost 0 bases, leaving 9 bases of the junction unmatched. Germline loops: CDR1 LGHNA, CDR2 YSLEER. The CDR3 has 16 residues. The CDR3 DNA reads as TGCGCCAGCAGCCAAGATCACGGGGGGGGTTCGGATGAGCAGTTCTTC. Residues: CASSQDHGGGSDEQFF.

J is TRBJ1-1 and V is TRBV5-6, with unresolved D. CDR1 and CDR2 (germline): SGHDT, YYEEEE. The V end was cut by 0 bases, the J end by 2 bases, with 8 bases between. This CDR3 comprises 14 residues. This CDR3 reads CASSLGRTNTEAFF. CDR3 nucleotides: TGTGCCAGCAGCTTGGGCAGGACTAACACTGAAGCTTTCTTT.

The chain links TRBV27 to TRBJ1-6; D is ambiguous. The CDR3 extends over 13 amino acids. Germline CDR1 reads MNHEY; CDR2 reads SMNVEV (reference sequence). Trimming took off 4 bases at V and 7 bases at J, with 8 bases between the two ends. This CDR3 is CASSSYSNSPLHF. The CDR3 coding sequence is TGTGCCAGCAGTTCGTACTCGAATTCACCCCTCCACTTT.

The J gene is TRBJ1-6, the V gene TRBV5-5; tentatively, D is TRBD1 (6 bases). V shed 2 bases and J shed 6 bases, with 12 bases lying between them. The V gene's germline CDR1 is SGHKS and CDR2 YYEKEE (reference sequence). CDR3 length equals 15 residues. CDR3 protein: CASSLNRAGNSPLHF. The CDR3 nucleotides read TGTGCCAGCAGCTTAAACAGGGCTGGTAATTCACCCCTCCACTTT. Drawing the rest from reference TRBV5-5 and TRBJ1-6, the complete variable domain is DAGVTQSPTHLIKTRGQQVTLRCSPISGHKSVSWYQQVLGQGPQFIFQYYEKEERGRGNFPDRFSARQFPNYSSELNVNALLLGDSALYLCASSLNRAGNSPLHFGNGTRLTVT.

The V call is TRBV5-1, the J call TRBJ2-5; D perhaps matches TRBD2 (6 bases). Trimming took off 4 bases at V and 4 bases at J, with 14 bases between the two ends. The CDR3 contains 14 residues. Germline V gene lookup returns CDR1 SGHRS and CDR2 YFSETQ. The CDR3 sequence is CASSRTSSGETQYF. The CDR3 nucleotides read TGCGCCAGCAGCAGAACTAGCTCGGGAGAGACCCAGTACTTC.

This chain links TRBV27 with TRBJ1-2; 8 bases fit TRBD1. The germline gives CDR1 MNHEY, CDR2 SMNVEV (reference sequence). The CDR3 loop spans 15 amino acids. Trimming cost V 6 bases and J 5 bases; bases outside gene matches: 11. CDR3 sequence: CASRVTRTGRYGYTF. CDR3 nucleotides: TGTGCCAGCAGAGTAACCCGGACAGGGAGGTATGGCTACACCTTC.

The genes are TRBV6-5 and TRBJ2-1; maybe TRBD1 (6 bases). The CDR3 spans 13 residues. The V end was cut by 7 bases, the J end by 4 bases, with 11 bases between. CDR1 MNHEY and CDR2 SVGAGI come from the germline V gene. CDR3 sequence reads: CASTADRYNEQFF. Written as DNA, the CDR3 is TGTGCCAGCACCGCGGACAGATACAATGAGCAGTTCTTC.

The chain joins TRBV6-5 to TRBJ1-6, with D tentatively TRBD1 (5 bases). This CDR3 contains 14 residues. Per germline, CDR1 MNHEY and CDR2 SVGAGI. V lost 6 bases and J lost 6, with 12 bases in between. The CDR3 nucleotides read TGTGCCAGCAGGGAGGGACCGGTTAATTCACCCCTCCACTTT. Amino acids: CASREGPVNSPLHF.

This clone is a singleton in its sample. Here the CDR3 reads CASSFDSSSYNEQFF. As DNA, the CDR3 is TGTGCCAGCAGTTTCGACAGTAGCTCCTACAATGAGCAGTTCTTC. The chain has TRBV11-3 and TRBJ2-1; the D gene is possibly TRBD1 (5 bases). V dropped 6 bases and J dropped 0 bases, with 12 bases sitting between them. This CDR3 spans 15 amino acids. CDR1 is SGHNT and CDR2 is YENEEA in the germline V gene.

This rearrangement joins TRBV5-1 to TRBJ2-5, with TRBD2 identical over 10 bases. The ends lost 3 bases at V and 6 bases at J; junction bases unmatched: 11. CDR3 length: 16 residues. From germline, CDR1 is SGHRS and CDR2 YFSETQ. The CDR3 nucleotides are TGCGCCAGCAGCTCATATCCCGGGACTAGCGAAAAGACCCAGTACTTC. Translated: CASSSYPGTSEKTQYF.

The chain links TRBV7-8 to TRBJ1-2; 8 positions match TRBD1. The CDR3 runs 15 residues. In germline, CDR1 is SGHVS, CDR2 FQNEAQ. J gave up 4 bases and V 5 bases, and 9 bases lay outside the gene matches. CDR3 amino acids: CASSAPGQAPYGYTF. The CDR3 coding sequence is TGTGCCAGCAGCGCGCCGGGACAGGCCCCCTATGGCTACACCTTC.

The chain carries TRBV5-1 and TRBJ2-7, with 7 positions matching TRBD2. This CDR3 spans 14 amino acids. With 2 bases clipped from V and 5 bases from J, the junction kept 7 bases outside the gene matches. Germline CDR1 SGHRS, CDR2 YFSETQ. CDR3 nucleotide sequence: TGCGCCAGCAGCTTTTCGGGAGCGGGAAACGAGCAGTACTTC. It encodes CASSFSGAGNEQYF.

The gene calls are TRBV7-2 and TRBJ2-1; TRBD2 aligns across 8 bases. The CDR3 is made up of 14 amino acids. CDR1 and CDR2 (germline): SGHTA, FQGNSA. V lost 4 bases, J lost 4 bases, and 3 bases stayed unmatched. CDR3 coding DNA: TGTGCCAGCAGCTCGGGGGGGCTTTACAATGAGCAGTTCTTC. It codes for CASSSGGLYNEQFF.

V and J are TRBV2 and TRBJ1-1; 8 bases match TRBD1. CDR1 SNHLY and CDR2 FYNNEI come from the germline V gene. After removal of 6 bases from V and 1 base from J, the junction contained 10 bases not matched to a gene. CDR3 length equals 16 residues. CDR3 in DNA: TGTGCCAGCAGCTCTACCGGCAGGGGGCCGAACACTGAAGCTTTCTTT. This codes for CASSSTGRGPNTEAFF.

The J gene is TRBJ2-7, the V gene TRBV28, with 7 positions matching TRBD2. Germline CDR1 reads MDHEN; CDR2 reads SYDVKM. This CDR3 spans 14 amino acids. J gave up 1 base and V 10 bases, and 10 bases lay outside the gene matches. The DNA of the CDR3 is TGTGCCACCTTAGCCAGCGGGGCTTCCTACGAGCAGTACTTC. Translated: CATLASGASYEQYF.